Sequencing of this T cell receptor beta chain was carried out in a study of T-cell memory formation after mild COVID-19. Study overall: TCR clusters were largely donor specific. The study's findings and limits: CD4+ bias marked clones expanding day 15 to 37, unlike balanced contracting clones. Some clones that responded were present in memory (sampled pre-infection), which suggests cross-reactive memory joined.

A word on this clonotype: No antigen is known for it.

The CDR3 sequence is 10 residues long. CDR1 is SGHTA, CDR2 FQGTGA, per germline. V was cut by 7 bases and J by 9 bases, with 7 bases left in between. TCRdb processed the 5' RACE reads anew with MiXCR; each CDR3 protein has one entry. The profile shows roughly 350,000 distinct CDR3 sequences, roughly 20% of them singletons. The TCR sequence derives from an adult woman who had mild COVID-19 (a few samples of this study predate the infection). Cell type and time point are not known. Sequencing was carried out using PBMCs or a T cell subset sorted from them (not recorded which). The chain employs TRBV7-3 and TRBJ2-1; unclear D gene. CDR3 in amino acids: CASTRCEQFF. The CDR3 DNA is TGTGCCAGCACCCGATGTGAGCAGTTCTTC.